This T cell receptor (beta chain) stems from a study of T cell responses to AZD1222 COVID-19 vaccine (TCRdb year 2021). Concerning the study at large: Because spike-specific TCR depth and breadth did not differ between the two schedules, AZD1222 recipients who got a second dose at roughly 4 weeks were pooled with those who got a second dose at roughly 12 weeks. TCR sequencing was performed for fewer than 250 trial participants, of whom about 200 were given two doses of AZD1222 and around 25 were given two doses of MenACWY control vaccine. Trial participants were enrolled by age into subgroups of 18-55, 56-69 and 70-plus years, and about 150, 27 and 61 TCR-sequenced participants, respectively, were included in these subgroups.

This clone was recorded once. The antigen it binds to is not known. No much larger clone is present one base from it, and per-base qualities are unavailable. The CDR3 regions of human TCRbeta chains were subjected to immunosequencing. On the authors' methods: Repertoire TCRs were checked for matches against a reference library of SARS-CoV-2-specific TCRs that had been generated using the MIRA antigen-specificity platform. Breadth was defined as the fraction of unique TCRs that were SARS-CoV-2-associated. Depth was defined as the fraction of total T cells that were SARS-CoV-2-associated. Using the MIRA data, every spike-specific TCR was mapped to the spike region that the TCR reacted to and assigned to either a CD4 or a CD8 class. Log10-transformed breadth and depth values were compared by one-way ANOVA with Sidak's multiple comparisons tests. TCRdb limited this immuneACCESS table to in-frame rearrangements with V and J called. A share of clones is missing; checked studies link under half to unresolved V genes, and the rest is unexplained. The DNA was the basis for D and trimming; V, J and clone size are from that table. The sample contains approximately 90,000 clones, approximately 89% of them found a single time. The ten largest clones add up to about 2% of the sample.

Summary of the overall study and its limitations: The 56-69-year group was small, and its depth increase did not reach significance, likely because of low power. A significant rise in spike-specific TCR breadth and depth was observed after two AZD1222 doses relative to day 0 and relative to MenACWY recipients. Conclusions about previously exposed vaccinees were limited because only six AZD1222 recipients were SARS-CoV-2 seropositive at baseline. Nearly half of unique spike-specific TCRs reportedly recognized epitopes outside regions mutated in the B.1.351 and B.1.1.7 variants. Most participants were white British and females outnumbered males, and the authors suggested that clonal diversity may have been underestimated. Because no day 14 peak-response samples were available, repertoires were characterized only after the peak T cell response. The vaccine-associated CD4 TCRs covered the entire spike protein, and the dominant responses fell in regions 160-218 and 743-854.

CDR1 is given as KGHSH and CDR2 as LQKENI, both from the germline V gene. From the cysteine up to the phenylalanine, the CDR3 has a length of 15 residues. Just CDR3 DNA is preserved here, 45 bases in frame from base 1. Trimming removed 2 bases from V and 4 bases from J, leaving 12 bases between the germline ends. This sample's time point label indicates: baseline before first vaccination. Samples from vaccinated people were obtained from the UK trials COV001 and COV002, which included a single-blind randomized controlled phase 2/3 trial of AZD1222 (ChAdOx1 nCoV-19) in healthy adults. For TCRbeta chain sequencing, PBMC samples from trial participants were taken at day 0 and at day 28 after the second dose.

This TCR came from an adult in good health. This sample comprised peripheral blood, obtained on day 0 of AZD1222 vaccination. The rearrangement combines TRBV18 with TRBJ1-3, with a weak D call of TRBD1 (6 bases match). CDR3 sequence: CASSPGGSYGNTIYF. The nucleotides are TGTGCCAGCTCACCAGGGGGCTCGTACGGAAACACCATATATTTT.